This is a list of T cell receptor beta chains from one sample in a study of CD8 T cells in ankylosing spondylitis. From the 5' RACE reads, TCRdb called clonotypes with MiXCR, one entry per CDR3 protein. In the table there are 350,000 to 450,000 distinct CDR3 sequences, roughly 26% of which are singletons. Sequenced input: blood, either unsorted or a sorted T cell fraction (not recorded which). These receptors were obtained from a male donor with ankylosing spondylitis. Both conserved end residues are part of each CDR3. D genes are given only for firm matches. Not every row has a clone size; where given, it reads once, few, many or a size class.

d_gene: TRBD2; j_gene: TRBJ2-1; abundance: -; v_gene: TRBV3-1; CDR3aa: CASSLYPRTSQFF
d_gene: -; j_gene: TRBJ2-1; abundance: -; v_gene: TRBV6-5; CDR3aa: CASSYSLGVYNEQFF
d_gene: TRBD2; j_gene: TRBJ2-1; abundance: -; v_gene: TRBV25-1; CDR3aa: CASSVASGYRDNEQFF
d_gene: -; j_gene: TRBJ2-2; abundance: -; v_gene: TRBV20-1; CDR3aa: CSASGQRNTGELFF
d_gene: -; j_gene: TRBJ1-5; abundance: -; v_gene: TRBV3-1; CDR3aa: CASSLRGSNQPQHF
d_gene: -; j_gene: TRBJ1-1; abundance: -; v_gene: TRBV15; CDR3aa: CATSNFIAEAFF
d_gene: -; j_gene: TRBJ2-5; abundance: few; v_gene: TRBV7-9; CDR3aa: CASSLSQGQETQYF
d_gene: TRBD1; j_gene: TRBJ2-3; abundance: few; v_gene: TRBV4-2; CDR3aa: CASSLISGGAGDTQYF
d_gene: TRBD1; j_gene: TRBJ2-1; abundance: few; v_gene: TRBV20-1; CDR3aa: CSAVPGQGTARINEQFF
d_gene: TRBD1; j_gene: TRBJ1-3; abundance: few; v_gene: TRBV5-1; CDR3aa: CASSLRGQGSGNTIYF
d_gene: -; j_gene: TRBJ1-1; abundance: few; v_gene: TRBV18; CDR3aa: CASSTGTEAFF
d_gene: -; j_gene: TRBJ2-3; abundance: -; v_gene: TRBV20-1; CDR3aa: CSASGAGISDTQYF
d_gene: -; j_gene: TRBJ2-7; abundance: -; v_gene: TRBV4-2; CDR3aa: CASSQDTFSYEQYF
d_gene: -; j_gene: TRBJ2-3; abundance: few; v_gene: TRBV10-2; CDR3aa: CAGGKADTQYF
d_gene: -; j_gene: TRBJ2-2; abundance: -; v_gene: TRBV5-1; CDR3aa: CASSPGPATGELFF
d_gene: TRBD2; j_gene: TRBJ2-3; abundance: -; v_gene: TRBV7-9; CDR3aa: CASSTSGTSVTDTQYF
d_gene: -; j_gene: TRBJ1-5; abundance: few; v_gene: TRBV16; CDR3aa: CASSRIRGNQPQHF
d_gene: -; j_gene: TRBJ2-6; abundance: few; v_gene: TRBV7-6; CDR3aa: CASSLKTDGDLSGANVLTF
d_gene: TRBD1; j_gene: TRBJ1-3; abundance: few; v_gene: TRBV12-3/TRBV12-4; CDR3aa: CASSESPGGSSGNTIYF
d_gene: -; j_gene: TRBJ1-3; abundance: -; v_gene: TRBV11-2; CDR3aa: CASSLDHVLVSGNTIYF